Shown below are 21 T cell receptor beta chains from a single sample sequenced in a study of OX40 agonist ivuxolimab in advanced cancers. Assay used: immunoSEQ multiplex PCR; TCRdb lists only in-frame clones, some missing. Here the sample spans some 57,000 clones, about 89% being singletons. The source was CD4+ or CD8+ T cells sorted from blood, collected in a trial of the OX40 agonist ivuxolimab. These receptors were taken from an adult with an advanced solid tumor such as melanoma, head and neck, liver or kidney cancer.

The rearrangement joins TRBV10-1 to TRBJ2-1; 7 bases agree with TRBD2. The germline gives CDR1 WNHNN, CDR2 SYGVQD (reference sequence). The V and J ends lost 0 bases and 5 bases, in that order; junction bases with no gene match: 4. This CDR3 contains 15 residues. CDR3 DNA: TGCGCCAGCAGTGAGTCAGGCGGGGGAGACAATGAGCAGTTCTTC. It is translated as CASSESGGGDNEQFF.

V gene TRBV28 combines with J gene TRBJ2-2; 7 positions match TRBD1. The CDR3 has 16 amino acids. Unmatched junction bases numbered 14, after V lost 6 bases and J lost 7 bases. CDR1 MDHEN and CDR2 SYDVKM come from the germline V gene. Here the CDR3 DNA reads TGTGCCAGCAGATTAAGGGGGCGCGGTAGAAACGGGGAGCTGTTTTTT. Its translation: CASRLRGRGRNGELFF.

The chain uses TRBV4-3 and TRBJ2-5, with 8 bases matching TRBD2. Germline CDR1 reads LGHNA; CDR2 reads YSLEER. This CDR3 is built from 15 residues. V shed 4 bases and J 1 base; nucleotides not matched to a gene: 5. Here the CDR3 DNA reads TGCGCCAGCAGCCCCTTAGCGGGGCCCCAAGAGACCCAGTACTTC. This gives the protein CASSPLAGPQETQYF.

V gene TRBV28 combines with J gene TRBJ2-3; 8 bases match TRBD1. V was clipped by 11 bases and J by 3 bases; unmatched bases: 4. The CDR3 totals 12 residues. Germline lookup yields CDR1 MDHEN and CDR2 SYDVKM. Written as DNA, the CDR3 is TGTGCCGGACAGGGTACGACAGATACGCAGTATTTT. This translates into CAGQGTTDTQYF. Combining the CDR3 with reference TRBV28 and TRBJ2-3 gives the whole variable domain DVKVTQSSRYLVKRTGEKVFLECVQDMDHENMFWYRQDPGLGLRLIYFSYDVKMKEKGDIPEGYSVSREKKERFSLILESASTNQTSMYLCAGQGTTDTQYFGPGTRLTVL.

V and J are TRBV29-1 and TRBJ2-5; possibly TRBD1 for D (6 bases). Trimming cost V 7 bases and J 2 bases, with 17 bases left between them. CDR1 and CDR2 from the germline V gene are SQVTM and ANQGSEA. The CDR3 contains 14 residues. For the CDR3, the DNA is TGCAGCGGTTTAAAATCCGGACAGCAAGAGACCCAGTACTTC. Protein product: CSGLKSGQQETQYF.

This chain uses TRBV4-3 with TRBJ2-5, with 7 bases identical to TRBD1. Looked up from germline, CDR1 is LGHNA and CDR2 is YSLEER. The CDR3 runs 12 residues. V lost 3 bases to trimming and J lost 12 bases; unmatched junction nucleotides: 7. CDR3 protein: CASSQGRDRKYF. The CDR3 DNA reads as TGCGCCAGCAGCCAGGGCCGGGACAGAAAGTACTTC.

J is TRBJ2-2 and V is TRBV7-2; no reliable D call. This CDR3 comprises 14 residues. CDR1 and CDR2 from the germline V gene are SGHTA and FQGNSA. The ends were cut back, 5 bases at V and 1 base at J, with 8 bases in the middle. The CDR3: CASSLDLNTGELFF. CDR3 nucleotides: TGTGCCAGCAGCCTAGACTTGAACACCGGGGAGCTGTTTTTT.

The chain joins TRBV7-9 to TRBJ2-3; TRBD2 aligns across 7 bases. The CDR3 sequence is 14 residues long. Per the germline V gene, CDR1 is SEHNR and CDR2 is FQNEAQ (reference sequence). J gave up 7 bases and V 5 bases, and 9 bases lay outside the gene matches. This chain's CDR3 is CASSPLGGTNTQYF. CDR3 DNA: TGTGCCAGCAGCCCACTGGGGGGGACGAATACGCAGTATTTT.

The chain carries TRBV21-1 and TRBJ2-7; TRBD2 reflects the table's D call only, with no check against the DNA. TRBV21-1 is flagged as a pseudogene. This CDR3 has 12 amino acids. The CDR3 coding sequence is TGTGCCAACAACTATGCAGCCTACGAGCAGTACTTC. Translating it yields CANNYAAYEQYF.

The chain uses TRBV27 and TRBJ2-3; D remains ambiguous. Germline values: CDR1 MNHEY, CDR2 SMNVEV (reference sequence). V lost 1 base and J 0 bases, leaving 11 bases between the germline ends. The CDR3 is 16 residues long. The CDR3 DNA follows: TGTGCCAGCAGTTTATGGTCTTACTCTAGCACAGATACGCAGTATTTT. It yields the protein CASSLWSYSSTDTQYF.

The chain employs TRBV7-6 and TRBJ2-1, with a tentative D call TRBD2 (6 bases). In germline, CDR1 is SGHVS, CDR2 FNYEAQ. CDR3 length equals 14 residues. Between the trimmed V and J ends, which lost 2 bases and 7 bases, there was a span of 12 bases. The CDR3 nucleotides are TGTGCCAGCAGCTTAAGGGATGGAGGGAATGAGCAGTTCTTC. Translation gives CASSLRDGGNEQFF.

This rearrangement joins TRBV5-5 to TRBJ1-3; D is possibly TRBD1 (6 bases). V lost 4 bases, J lost 7 bases, and 12 bases lay in between. The germline CDR1 and CDR2 sequences are SGHKS and YYEKEE (reference sequence). This CDR3 contains 13 residues. For the CDR3, the DNA is TGTGCCAGCAGCCCTCAGGGGCGGAACACCATATATTTT. Translating it yields CASSPQGRNTIYF.

The chain carries TRBV5-1 and TRBJ1-2; TRBD1 might be the D (6 bases). CDR3 length equals 14 residues. V lost 7 bases, J lost 1 base, and 14 bases lay in between. The V gene's germline CDR1 is SGHRS and CDR2 YFSETQ. The CDR3 is CASVGAQLNYGYTF. Written as DNA, the CDR3 is TGCGCCAGCGTGGGGGCACAGCTTAACTATGGCTACACCTTC.

The chain has TRBV5-1 and TRBJ2-5; 10 positions agree with TRBD2. CDR3 size: 15 residues. Trimming at V came to 0 bases and at J to 4 bases, leaving 3 bases not matched to a gene. The germline V gene has CDR1 SGHRS and CDR2 YFSETQ. In nucleotides, the CDR3 is TGCGCCAGCAGCTTGGAACTAGCGGGAAGAGAGACCCAGTACTTC. It translates to CASSLELAGRETQYF. Filled out from reference TRBV5-1 and TRBJ2-5, the complete variable domain reads KAGVTQTPRYLIKTRGQQVTLSCSPISGHRSVSWYQQTPGQGLQFLFEYFSETQRNKGNFPGRFSGRQFSNSRSEMNVSTLELGDSALYLCASSLELAGRETQYFGPGTRLLVL.

V usage is TRBV4-3 and J usage is TRBJ1-5; D is perhaps TRBD1 (6 bases). The germline gives CDR1 LGHNA, CDR2 YSLEER. CDR3 length: 16 residues. Trimming removed 0 bases at V and 5 bases at J, with 14 bases between. CDR3 in amino acids: CASSQDWGAGDQPQHF. DNA of the CDR3: TGCGCCAGCAGCCAAGATTGGGGGGCAGGGGATCAGCCCCAGCATTTT.

The chain has TRBV15 and TRBJ2-2, with 9 bases aligning to TRBD1. V lost 3 bases, J lost 1 base, and 6 bases stayed unmatched. The CDR3 totals 17 residues. CDR1 is LNHNV, CDR2 YYDKDF, per germline (reference sequence). The CDR3 DNA reads as TGTGCCACCAGCAGGGTCCCGGGACAGGGGAACACCGGGGAGCTGTTTTTT. This codes for CATSRVPGQGNTGELFF.

This sequence joins TRBV7-7 and TRBJ2-1; a weak D match, TRBD1 (6 bases). Germline values: CDR1 SSHAT, CDR2 FNYEAQ (reference sequence). V lost 3 bases to trimming and J lost 5 bases, with 8 bases between them. There are 13 residues in the CDR3. CDR3 DNA: TGTGCCAGCAGCTTGGACAGCAACAATGAGCAGTTCTTC. Protein product: CASSLDSNNEQFF.

This sequence joins TRBV11-2 and TRBJ2-1; 7 bases are a match to TRBD2. CDR3 length: 15 amino acids. The V gene's germline CDR1 is SGHAT and CDR2 FQNNGV. Losses at the gene ends were 1 base for V and 3 bases for J; bases not matched to a gene: 3. The CDR3 DNA is TGTGCCAGCAGCTTAGCCCCTAGCGGCTACAATGAGCAGTTCTTC. It codes for CASSLAPSGYNEQFF.

J is TRBJ2-5 and V is TRBV9; D perhaps matches TRBD2 (5 bases). This CDR3 is built from 14 residues. Deletions cut 3 bases from V and 4 bases from J, with 13 bases between. Germline-derived CDR1 and CDR2 are SGDLS and YYNGEE. Here the CDR3 reads CASSATTSGETQYF. The CDR3 nucleotides are TGTGCCAGCAGCGCGACTACCTCAGGAGAGACCCAGTACTTC.

This clone was seen only a few times. V and J are TRBV5-1 and TRBJ1-1; D unclear. Trimming cost V 0 bases and J 0 bases, with 6 bases left between them. The CDR3 runs to 14 residues. From germline, CDR1 is SGHRS and CDR2 YFSETQ. The CDR3 reads CASSLDRLNTEAFF. The CDR3, as DNA: TGCGCCAGCAGCTTGGACAGATTGAACACTGAAGCTTTCTTT.

The CDR3 loop reads CASSGKAVLNEQFF. The CDR3 nucleotides read TGTGCCAGCAGTGGGAAAGCGGTTCTCAATGAGCAGTTCTTC. V and J are TRBV2 and TRBJ2-1, with D perhaps TRBD2 (5 bases). Germline CDR1 reads SNHLY; CDR2 reads FYNNEI. V dropped 4 bases and J dropped 6 bases, with 13 bases sitting between them. The CDR3 is 14 residues long.